A single sample is the source of the 22 T cell receptor beta chains below, sequenced in a study of control samples from healthy donors and cancer patients. Generated by immunoSEQ multiplex PCR, the TCRdb table keeps only in-frame clones and is missing some. The sample holds 50,000 to 70,000 clones, roughly 95% seen once. Sequenced input: blood. These TCRs come from a woman aged 18-30 years in good health.

The rearrangement joins TRBV6-2 or TRBV6-3 to TRBJ2-4, with D perhaps TRBD2 (5 bases). This CDR3 contains 16 residues. CDR1 and CDR2 from the germline V gene are MNHEY and SVGEGT. V was pared by 1 base and J by 0 bases, with 10 bases between. The CDR3 loop reads CASSYFRGLAKNIQYF. The CDR3, as DNA: TGTGCCAGCAGTTACTTTAGAGGGCTAGCCAAAAACATTCAGTACTTC.

The J gene is TRBJ1-1, the V gene TRBV6-2 or TRBV6-3; the D is unclear. V lost 0 bases to trimming and J lost 6 bases, with 11 bases between them. This CDR3 comprises 14 residues. The germline V gene encodes CDR1 MNHEY and CDR2 SVGEGT. CDR3: CASSYSWGRSEAFF. The CDR3 DNA follows: TGTGCCAGCAGTTACTCGTGGGGTAGGTCTGAAGCTTTCTTT.

This clone has a single count. This rearrangement joins TRBV4-1 to TRBJ2-2; TRBD2 aligns across 10 bases. V shed 0 bases, J shed 6 bases, and the junction held 4 bases outside the gene matches. Germline V gives CDR1 MGHRA, CDR2 YSYEKL. The CDR3 has 16 amino acids. CDR3 DNA sequence: TGCGCCAGCAGCCAAGACGGACTAGCGGTCTCCGGGGAGCTGTTTTTT. Translating gives CASSQDGLAVSGELFF.

The chain has TRBV10-3 and TRBJ1-6; no clear D. The CDR3 contains 14 residues. Germline V CDR1 and CDR2: ENHRY, SYGVKD. The V end was cut by 7 bases, the J end by 6 bases, with 13 bases between. CDR3 DNA: TGTGCCATCACATGGGCGGGAATTAATTCACCCCTCCACTTT. The encoded protein is CAITWAGINSPLHF.

The V gene is TRBV28, the J gene TRBJ1-2, with 7 bases lining up with TRBD1. Germline values: CDR1 MDHEN, CDR2 SYDVKM. The CDR3 extends over 13 amino acids. The V gene end was trimmed by 8 bases and the J gene end by 9 bases; junction bases not matched to a gene: 12. CDR3 in DNA: TGTGCCAGCGAAAACCGGGACAGAAGAAGCTACACCTTC. Translation gives CASENRDRRSYTF.

CDR3 region: CASSVGDRAGGYTF. In DNA, the CDR3 is TGTGCCAGCAGTGTGGGGGACAGGGCGGGTGGCTACACCTTC. This rearrangement joins TRBV6-6 to TRBJ1-2; 9 bases match TRBD1. CDR1 and CDR2 (germline): MNHNY, SVGAGI (reference sequence). The CDR3 covers 14 residues. With 5 bases clipped from V and 7 bases from J, the junction kept 8 bases outside the gene matches.

This clone appeared once. This chain links TRBV27 with TRBJ1-5; D not resolved. CDR1 is MNHEY and CDR2 is SMNVEV in the germline V gene (reference sequence). V lost 1 base to trimming and J lost 4 bases, with 11 bases between them. This CDR3 comprises 15 residues. The CDR3 spells CASSLFSGTNQPQHF. The DNA of the CDR3 is TGTGCCAGCAGTTTATTCTCAGGTACAAATCAGCCCCAGCATTTT.

The chain recombines TRBV29-1 with TRBJ2-2; D is ambiguous. The CDR3 spans 13 residues. The germline CDR1 and CDR2 sequences are SQVTM and ANQGSEA. With 3 bases removed from V and 1 base from J, the gap between germline ends came to 6 bases. In DNA form, the CDR3 reads TGCAGCGTTGATCGGCTGAACACCGGGGAGCTGTTTTTT. It yields the protein CSVDRLNTGELFF.

V and J are TRBV4-3 and TRBJ2-6, with 8 nucleotides matching TRBD1. Germline loops: CDR1 LGHNA, CDR2 YSLEER. The trim removed 0 bases at V and 4 bases at J, leaving 2 bases unmatched. The CDR3 is 16 residues long. The CDR3 DNA is TGCGCCAGCAGCCAAGAGACAGGGGTGGGGGCCAACGTCCTGACTTTC. Residues: CASSQETGVGANVLTF.

The chain recombines TRBV19 with TRBJ1-6, with D maybe TRBD1 (5 bases). From germline, CDR1 is LNHDA and CDR2 SQIVND (reference sequence). CDR3 length equals 16 residues. Trimming pared 3 bases from V and 4 bases from J, leaving 13 bases between. CDR3 loop: CASSISQGRYNSPLHF. The CDR3, as DNA: TGTGCCAGTAGTATTAGTCAGGGACGATATAATTCACCCCTCCACTTT.

V gene TRBV7-8 combines with J gene TRBJ1-2, with unresolved D. CDR1 is SGHVS, CDR2 FQNEAQ, per germline. The germline V and J ends were trimmed by 0 bases and 8 bases, with 16 bases remaining between them. The CDR3 spans 15 residues. CDR3: CASSLAVEGPRGYTF. CDR3 nucleotides: TGTGCCAGCAGCTTAGCGGTGGAAGGACCCAGGGGCTACACCTTC.

The chain uses TRBV7-2 and TRBJ1-2, with a possible D match to TRBD1 (5 bases). V shed 2 bases and J shed 8 bases, with 18 bases lying between them. This CDR3 contains 15 residues. Looked up from germline, CDR1 is SGHTA and CDR2 is FQGNSA. This chain's CDR3 is CASSLWIGRVEGYTF. CDR3 DNA: TGTGCCAGCAGCTTATGGATCGGCAGGGTGGAAGGCTACACCTTC.

The chain links TRBV24-1 to TRBJ1-1; D might be TRBD1 (6 bases). CDR3 length: 15 residues. CDR1 is KGHDR and CDR2 is SFDVKD in the germline V gene. The V end lost 7 bases, the J end lost 0 bases, and 14 bases lay between the germline ends. The CDR3 region is CATRSGTSLNTEAFF. CDR3 in DNA: TGTGCCACCAGGTCCGGGACATCCCTGAACACTGAAGCTTTCTTT.

V is TRBV6-1 and J is TRBJ1-1; no firm D call. CDR1 and CDR2 from the germline V gene are MNHNS and SASEGT. V lost 3 bases and J lost 1, with 15 bases in between. The length of the CDR3 is 16 residues. The CDR3 DNA reads TGTGCCAGCAGTGATAGGCTGGACGTACAGAACACTGAAGCTTTCTTT. It translates to CASSDRLDVQNTEAFF.

This clone was recorded only once. The chain recombines TRBV14 with TRBJ1-1; D is perhaps TRBD1 (5 bases). CDR3 size: 11 residues. The germline V and J ends were trimmed by 2 bases and 11 bases, with 9 bases remaining between them. CDR1 and CDR2 (germline): SGHDN, FVKESK. The CDR3 coding sequence is TGTGCCAGCAGCCAACTGGGGCTCGCTTTCTTT. Residues: CASSQLGLAFF.

This chain uses TRBV5-1 with TRBJ1-6; D not resolved. Deletions cut 6 bases from V and 8 bases from J, with 18 bases between. Germline V gene sequence: CDR1 SGHRS, CDR2 YFSETQ. The CDR3 runs 15 residues. The CDR3 is CASMKGGKDDSPLHF. CDR3 coding DNA: TGCGCCAGCATGAAAGGAGGGAAAGATGATTCACCCCTCCACTTT.

The CDR3 spells CASSLTGDGQPQHF. CDR3 DNA sequence: TGTGCCAGCAGCCTTACAGGGGACGGGCAGCCCCAGCATTTT. The V gene is TRBV25-1, the J gene TRBJ1-5, with 7 bases lining up with TRBD1. Trimming cost V 6 bases and J 7 bases; bases outside gene matches: 9. Per the germline V gene, CDR1 is MGHDK and CDR2 is SYGVNS. This CDR3 is 14 amino acids long.

V is TRBV28 and J is TRBJ1-2; no clear D. Germline CDR1 reads MDHEN; CDR2 reads SYDVKM. V was shortened by 5 bases and J by 4 bases, with 8 bases between the two germline ends. The CDR3 contains 12 residues. The CDR3 nucleotides are TGTGCCAGCAGTCAGGCTTCCTATGGCTACACCTTC. Amino acids: CASSQASYGYTF.

The chain employs TRBV30 and TRBJ1-5; maybe TRBD1 (6 bases). Germline lookup yields CDR1 GTSNPN and CDR2 SVGIG (reference sequence). The V end was cut by 2 bases, the J end by 4 bases, with 12 bases between. CDR3 length: 14 amino acids. The CDR3 here is CAWSPGHKNQPQHF. The CDR3 nucleotides read TGTGCCTGGAGTCCGGGACACAAAAATCAGCCCCAGCATTTT.

This rearrangement joins TRBV27 to TRBJ2-5; TRBD2 matches 8 bases. The CDR3 is made up of 15 amino acids. Unmatched junction bases numbered 12, after V lost 5 bases and J lost 7 bases. Germline CDR1 reads MNHEY; CDR2 reads SMNVEV (reference sequence). DNA for the CDR3: TGTGCCAGCAGTCAGCGGGGGCGGGGGCGCGGGACCCAGTACTTC. Its protein product is CASSQRGRGRGTQYF.

The chain uses TRBV5-6 and TRBJ1-2; a possible D gene is TRBD1 (6 bases). Germline CDR1 is SGHDT and CDR2 is YYEEEE. The CDR3 sequence is 15 residues long. Trimming removed 1 base at V and 0 bases at J, with 10 bases between. The CDR3 nucleotides read TGTGCCAGCAGCTTGATGGGGGCGGCTAACTATGGCTACACCTTC. This translates into CASSLMGAANYGYTF.

This clone was counted a single time. V gene TRBV30 combines with J gene TRBJ1-5; D not resolved. With 0 bases removed from V and 6 bases from J, the gap between germline ends came to 6 bases. Germline values: CDR1 GTSNPN, CDR2 SVGIG (reference sequence). The CDR3 has 12 amino acids. The CDR3 bases are TGTGCCTGGAGTGTTCAGGCTCAGCCCCAGCATTTT. The encoded protein is CAWSVQAQPQHF. Variable domain in full (rest from reference TRBV30 and TRBJ1-5): SQTIHQWPATLVQPVGSPLSLECTVEGTSNPNLYWYRQAAGRGLQLLFYSVGIGQISSEVPQNLSASRPQDRQFILSSKKLLLSDSGFYLCAWSVQAQPQHFGDGTRLSIL.